This entry features one T cell receptor (beta chain) sequence. Its recognized antigen is unknown. No base-level quality is on record; no much larger clone is a single base apart. Collaborating institutions collected whole blood in K2EDTA tubes following their own protocols. For TCRbeta analysis, collaborator samples were shipped as frozen whole blood, as isolated PBMCs, or as DNA extracted from either sample type. This record belongs to a study of blood T cell repertoires in COVID-19 (dated by TCRdb to 2018 to 2020). The study in broad terms: Collaborator samples came from the United States, Italy and Spain and covered acute and convalescent phases of COVID-19. Nearly every sample came with metadata listing a de-identified subject ID, COVID-19 status, age in years and sex. The repertoires were released in a freely available public database intended as a resource for research on the immune response to SARS-CoV-2. Subjects who had been exposed to COVID-19, were actively infected with it, or had recovered from it provided the deeply sampled blood TCRbeta repertoires that made up the dataset. Samples came from the ongoing ImmuneRACE study (first 160 participants) plus 1,254 subjects from 6 global collaborators. Where HLA class I and class II types were available, the types were taken from metadata supplied by the sample provider, not from assay-based typing. The prospective study material was composed of cDNA or gDNA derived from T cells, B-cell-depleted T cells, or PBMCs.

TCRbeta CDR3 regions were amplified from genomic DNA using the immunoSEQ Assay, a bias-controlled multiplex PCR. In the source study's methods: The number of nucleated cells in each sample was estimated by amplification of reference gene primers within the assay. To quantify the absolute abundance of each unique TCRbeta CDR3 rearrangement, sequence reads were collapsed and filtered. Productive Simpson clonality was computed per sample as the square root of Simpson's diversity index over productive rearrangements. In its TCRdb copy, this immuneACCESS table keeps in-frame sequences only and misses some clones. Where compared with another copy, unresolved V genes explain less than half of these, and the others have no known cause. The DNA was the basis for D and trimming; V, J and clone size are from that table. Present in this sample are about 320,000 clones, 65% to 85% of which were seen just once. The leading ten clones occupy approximately 1.2% of the sample.

The paper as a whole reports these results and caveats: How much clinical and demographic metadata was included differed by source and by participant, and the metadata was provided uncurated.

The germline V and J ends show losses of 4 bases and 0 bases respectively, and no gene match explains 5 bases of the junction. The CDR3 has 15 amino acids, counting the end cysteine and phenylalanine. Only the CDR3 region is kept as DNA, spanning 45 bases read in frame from base 1. From the germline V gene, CDR1 is SNHLY and CDR2 is FYNNEI. The sample taken for sequencing was peripheral blood. The chain joins TRBV2 to TRBJ1-1; a stretch of 7 junction bases matches TRBD1. The receptor was isolated from a woman aged 50 to 60 with acute or convalescent COVID-19. The DNA sequence is as follows: TGTGCCAGCAGTGCGGAGGGGGCTATGAACACTGAAGCTTTCTTT. Translated, this gives CASSAEGAMNTEAFF. The CDR3, completed at both ends by the reference TRBV2 and TRBJ1-1 genes, gives the full variable domain EPEVTQTPSHQVTQMGQEVILRCVPISNHLYFYWYRQILGQKVEFLVSFYNNEISEKSEIFDDQFSVERPDGSNFTLKIRSTKLEDSAMYFCASSAEGAMNTEAFFGQGTRLTVV.